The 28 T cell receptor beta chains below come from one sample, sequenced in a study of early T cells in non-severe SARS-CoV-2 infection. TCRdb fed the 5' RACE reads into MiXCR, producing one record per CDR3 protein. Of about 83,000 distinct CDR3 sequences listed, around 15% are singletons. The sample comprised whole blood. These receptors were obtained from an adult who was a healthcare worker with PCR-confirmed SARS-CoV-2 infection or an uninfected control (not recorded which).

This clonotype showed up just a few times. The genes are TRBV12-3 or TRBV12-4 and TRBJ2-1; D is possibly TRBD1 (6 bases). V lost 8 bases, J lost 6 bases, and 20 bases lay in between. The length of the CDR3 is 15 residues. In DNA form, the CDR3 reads TGTGCCAGCTCTAGGGCCCGGGACACGATCAATGAGCAGTTCTTC. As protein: CASSRARDTINEQFF.

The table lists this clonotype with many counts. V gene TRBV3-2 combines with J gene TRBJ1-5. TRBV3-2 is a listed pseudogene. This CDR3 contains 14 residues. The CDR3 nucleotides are TGTGCCAGCAGCCAAGTGTGGCGGAACCAGCCCCAGCATTTT. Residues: CASSQVWRNQPQHF.

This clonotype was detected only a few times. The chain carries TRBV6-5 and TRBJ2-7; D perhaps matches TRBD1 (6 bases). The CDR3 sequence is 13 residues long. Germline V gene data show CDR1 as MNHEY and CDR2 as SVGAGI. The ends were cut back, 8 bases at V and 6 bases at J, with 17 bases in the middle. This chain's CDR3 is CASGIHRVSEQYF. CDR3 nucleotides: TGTGCCAGCGGGATCCACAGGGTCAGCGAGCAGTACTTC.

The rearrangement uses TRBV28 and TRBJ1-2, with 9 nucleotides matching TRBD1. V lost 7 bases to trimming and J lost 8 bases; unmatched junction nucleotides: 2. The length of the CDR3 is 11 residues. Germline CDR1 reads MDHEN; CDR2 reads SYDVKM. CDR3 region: CASNTGGGYTF. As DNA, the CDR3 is TGTGCCAGCAACACAGGGGGCGGCTACACCTTC.

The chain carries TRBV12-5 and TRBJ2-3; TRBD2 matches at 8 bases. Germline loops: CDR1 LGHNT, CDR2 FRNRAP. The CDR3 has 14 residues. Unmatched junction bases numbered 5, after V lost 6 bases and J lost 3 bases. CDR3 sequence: CASGGRGATDTQYF. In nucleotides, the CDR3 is TGTGCTAGTGGCGGGCGGGGGGCGACAGATACGCAGTATTTT.

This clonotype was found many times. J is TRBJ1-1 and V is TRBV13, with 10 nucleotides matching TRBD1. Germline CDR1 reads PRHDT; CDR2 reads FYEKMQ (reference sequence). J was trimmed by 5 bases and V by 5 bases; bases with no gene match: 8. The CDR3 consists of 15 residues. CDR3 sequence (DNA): TGTGCCAGCAGCATCGACAGGGGGCGGGTTACTGAAGCTTTCTTT. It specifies CASSIDRGRVTEAFF.

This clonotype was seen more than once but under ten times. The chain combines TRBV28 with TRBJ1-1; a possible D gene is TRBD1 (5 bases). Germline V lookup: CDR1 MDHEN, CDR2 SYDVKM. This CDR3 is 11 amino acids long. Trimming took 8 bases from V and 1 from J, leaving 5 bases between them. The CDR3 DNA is TGTGCCAGCCAGGGGAACACTGAAGCTTTCTTT. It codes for CASQGNTEAFF.

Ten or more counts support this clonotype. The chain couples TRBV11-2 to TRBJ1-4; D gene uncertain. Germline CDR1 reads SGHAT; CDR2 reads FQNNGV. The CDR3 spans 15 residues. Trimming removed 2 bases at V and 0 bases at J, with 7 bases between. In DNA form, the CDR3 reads TGTGCCAGCAGCTTATTCCCCGCAACTAATGAAAAACTGTTTTTT. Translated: CASSLFPATNEKLFF.

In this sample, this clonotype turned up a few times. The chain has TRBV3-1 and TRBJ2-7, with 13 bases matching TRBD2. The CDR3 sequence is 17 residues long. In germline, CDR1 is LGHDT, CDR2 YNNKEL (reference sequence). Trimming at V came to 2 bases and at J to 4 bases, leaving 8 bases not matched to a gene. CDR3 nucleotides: TGTGCCAGCAGCCAATCGCGGGGGACTAGCGGGACTTACGAGCAGTACTTC. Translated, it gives CASSQSRGTSGTYEQYF.

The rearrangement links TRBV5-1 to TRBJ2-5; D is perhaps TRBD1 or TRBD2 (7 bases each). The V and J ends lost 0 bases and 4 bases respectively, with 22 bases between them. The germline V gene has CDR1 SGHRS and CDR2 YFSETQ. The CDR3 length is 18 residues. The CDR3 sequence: CASSLATIWGGGRETQYF. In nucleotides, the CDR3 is TGCGCCAGCAGCTTGGCGACGATTTGGGGAGGGGGCAGAGAGACCCAGTACTTC.

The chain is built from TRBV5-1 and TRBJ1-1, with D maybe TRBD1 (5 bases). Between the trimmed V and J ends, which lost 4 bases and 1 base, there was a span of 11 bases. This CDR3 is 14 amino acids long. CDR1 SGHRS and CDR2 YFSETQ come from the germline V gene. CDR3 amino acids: CASSIAGQNTEAFF. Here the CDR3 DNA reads TGCGCCAGCAGCATCGCTGGACAGAACACTGAAGCTTTCTTT. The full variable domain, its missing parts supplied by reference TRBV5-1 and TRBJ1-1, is KAGVTQTPRYLIKTRGQQVTLSCSPISGHRSVSWYQQTPGQGLQFLFEYFSETQRNKGNFPGRFSGRQFSNSRSEMNVSTLELGDSALYLCASSIAGQNTEAFFGQGTRLTVV.

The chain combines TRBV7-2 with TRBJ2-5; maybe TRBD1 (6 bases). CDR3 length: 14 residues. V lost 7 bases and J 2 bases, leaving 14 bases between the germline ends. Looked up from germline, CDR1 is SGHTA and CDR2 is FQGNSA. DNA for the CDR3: TGTGCCAGCAACCATAGGACAGATCAAGAGACCCAGTACTTC. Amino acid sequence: CASNHRTDQETQYF.

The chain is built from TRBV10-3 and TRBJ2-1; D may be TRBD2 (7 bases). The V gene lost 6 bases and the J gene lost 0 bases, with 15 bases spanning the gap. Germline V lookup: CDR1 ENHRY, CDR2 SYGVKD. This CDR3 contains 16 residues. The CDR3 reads CAIRTGGGSSYNEQFF. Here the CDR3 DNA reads TGTGCCATCAGGACGGGGGGCGGGAGCTCCTACAATGAGCAGTTCTTC.

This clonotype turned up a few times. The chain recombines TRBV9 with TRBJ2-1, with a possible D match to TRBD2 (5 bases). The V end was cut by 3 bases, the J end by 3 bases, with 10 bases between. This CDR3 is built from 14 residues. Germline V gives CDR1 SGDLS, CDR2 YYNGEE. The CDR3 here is CASSAEGLYNEQFF. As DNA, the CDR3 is TGTGCCAGCAGCGCTGAGGGTCTCTACAATGAGCAGTTCTTC.

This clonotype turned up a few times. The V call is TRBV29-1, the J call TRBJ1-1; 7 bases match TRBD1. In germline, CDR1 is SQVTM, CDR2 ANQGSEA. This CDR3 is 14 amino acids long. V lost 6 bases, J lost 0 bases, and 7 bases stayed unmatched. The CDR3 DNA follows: TGCAGCGTAGTCGACAGGGCCATGAACACTGAAGCTTTCTTT. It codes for CSVVDRAMNTEAFF.

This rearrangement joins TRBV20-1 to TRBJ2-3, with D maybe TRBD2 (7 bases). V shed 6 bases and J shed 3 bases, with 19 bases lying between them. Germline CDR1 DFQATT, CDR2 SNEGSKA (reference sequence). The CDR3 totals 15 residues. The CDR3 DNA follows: TGCAGTGCCCTGGGGGGGCGTGGGAGGACAGATACGCAGTATTTT. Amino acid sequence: CSALGGRGRTDTQYF.

Written as DNA, the CDR3 is TGCGCCAGCACCTACTCGGGACAGGGAAGCGAGCAGTACTTC. Encoded protein: CASTYSGQGSEQYF. V is TRBV5-1 and J is TRBJ2-7; 9 positions agree with TRBD1. Germline CDR1 SGHRS, CDR2 YFSETQ. The CDR3 length is 14 residues. V shed 6 bases and J 6 bases; nucleotides not matched to a gene: 10.

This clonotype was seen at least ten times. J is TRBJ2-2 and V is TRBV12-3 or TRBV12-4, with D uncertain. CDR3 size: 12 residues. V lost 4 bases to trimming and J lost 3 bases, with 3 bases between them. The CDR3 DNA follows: TGTGCCAGCAGTTCCGACACCGGGGAGCTGTTTTTT. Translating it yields CASSSDTGELFF.

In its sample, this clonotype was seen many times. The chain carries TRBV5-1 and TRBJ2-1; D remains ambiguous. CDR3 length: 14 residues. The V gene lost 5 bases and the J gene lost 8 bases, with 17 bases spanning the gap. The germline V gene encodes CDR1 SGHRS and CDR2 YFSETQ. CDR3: CASRELFERDEQFF. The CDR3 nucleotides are TGCGCCAGCAGAGAGTTGTTTGAAAGGGATGAGCAGTTCTTC.

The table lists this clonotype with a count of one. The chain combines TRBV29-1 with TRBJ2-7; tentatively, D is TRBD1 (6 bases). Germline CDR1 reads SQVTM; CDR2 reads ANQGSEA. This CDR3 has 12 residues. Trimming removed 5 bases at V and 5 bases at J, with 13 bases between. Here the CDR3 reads CSVTTGTHEQYF. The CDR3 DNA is TGCAGCGTTACAACAGGGACCCACGAGCAGTACTTC.

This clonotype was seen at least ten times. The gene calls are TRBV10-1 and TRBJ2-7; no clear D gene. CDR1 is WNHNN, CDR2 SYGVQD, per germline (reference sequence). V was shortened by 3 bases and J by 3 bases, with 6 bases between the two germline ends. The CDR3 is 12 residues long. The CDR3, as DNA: TGCGCCAGCAGTGATACTCGCTACGAGCAGTACTTC. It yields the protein CASSDTRYEQYF.

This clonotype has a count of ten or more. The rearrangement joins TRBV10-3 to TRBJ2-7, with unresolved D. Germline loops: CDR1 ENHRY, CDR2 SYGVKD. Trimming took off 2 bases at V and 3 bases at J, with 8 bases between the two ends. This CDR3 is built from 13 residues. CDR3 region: CAISEQADYEQYF. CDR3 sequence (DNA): TGTGCCATCAGTGAGCAAGCTGACTACGAGCAGTACTTC.

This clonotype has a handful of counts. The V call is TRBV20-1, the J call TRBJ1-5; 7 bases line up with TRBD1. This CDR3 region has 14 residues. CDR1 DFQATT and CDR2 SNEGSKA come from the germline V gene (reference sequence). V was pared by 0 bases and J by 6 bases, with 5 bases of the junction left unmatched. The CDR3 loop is CSARDRQGGQPQHF. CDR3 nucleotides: TGCAGTGCTAGAGACCGACAGGGAGGTCAGCCCCAGCATTTT.

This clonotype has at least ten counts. CDR3 nucleotide sequence: TGCGCCAGCAGCCAAGATGCCCGGCGGGGGGGCCCAGATACGCAGTATTTT. Its protein is CASSQDARRGGPDTQYF. V is TRBV4-3 and J is TRBJ2-3; TRBD2 matches at 9 bases. Germline CDR1 reads LGHNA; CDR2 reads YSLEER. The V segment lost 0 bases and the J segment 4 bases; nucleotides outside the gene matches: 8. The CDR3 length is 17 residues.

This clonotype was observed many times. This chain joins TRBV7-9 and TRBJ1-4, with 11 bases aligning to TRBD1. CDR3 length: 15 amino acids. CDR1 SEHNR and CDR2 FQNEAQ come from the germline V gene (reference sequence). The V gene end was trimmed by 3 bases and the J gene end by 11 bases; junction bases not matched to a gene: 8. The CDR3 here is CASSFSRTGGEKLFF. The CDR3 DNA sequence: TGTGCCAGCAGCTTTAGTAGGACAGGGGGCGAGAAACTGTTTTTT.

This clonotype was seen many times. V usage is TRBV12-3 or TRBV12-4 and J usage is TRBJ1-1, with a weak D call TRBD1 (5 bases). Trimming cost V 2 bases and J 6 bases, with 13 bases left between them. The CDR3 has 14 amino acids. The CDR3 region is CASSLTGGLAEAFF. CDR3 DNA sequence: TGTGCCAGCAGTTTAACGGGGGGTTTGGCTGAAGCTTTCTTT.

In DNA, the CDR3 is TGTGCCAGCAGCTTAACGCTGGCTACTGGCGGGGGGCCCGGTAATGAGCAGTTCTTC. Amino acid sequence: CASSLTLATGGGPGNEQFF. The chain joins TRBV11-2 to TRBJ2-1; 8 positions match TRBD2. The germline CDR1 and CDR2 sequences are SGHAT and FQNNGV. CDR3 length: 19 residues. Germline trimming cut 2 bases from V and 7 bases from J; bases unmatched to any gene: 19.

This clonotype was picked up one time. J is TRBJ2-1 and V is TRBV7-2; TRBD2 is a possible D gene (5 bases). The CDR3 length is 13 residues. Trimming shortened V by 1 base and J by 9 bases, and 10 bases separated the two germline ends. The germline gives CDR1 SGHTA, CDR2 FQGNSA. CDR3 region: CASSLDAGVEQFF. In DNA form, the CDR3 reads TGTGCCAGCAGCTTAGATGCCGGGGTTGAGCAGTTCTTC.